Below, 3 T cell receptor beta chains from the same sample are listed, as sequenced in a study of CD8 T cells in ankylosing spondylitis. Points from the study as a whole: Characteristic of ankylosing spondylitis blood, it appeared, was a TCR beta motif comprising about eight highly homologous variants.

TCRdb analysed the 5' RACE reads with MiXCR anew, one entry per CDR3 protein. Seen here are around 540,000 distinct CDR3 sequences, roughly 12% observed once, and the top ten hold about 6.5%. The antigens these receptors bind are not known. Sequenced: blood, either unsorted or a sorted T cell fraction (not recorded which). The receptors stem from a male donor with ankylosing spondylitis.

The chain recombines TRBV5-6 with TRBJ1-2; 10 bases line up with TRBD1. Trimming removed 4 bases from V and 4 bases from J; junction bases left unmatched: 13. The length of the CDR3 is 17 residues. From germline, CDR1 is SGHDT and CDR2 YYEEEE. The CDR3 loop reads CASSPGTGEFLAYGYTF. CDR3 sequence (DNA): TGTGCCAGCAGCCCCGGGACAGGGGAGTTCCTAGCCTATGGCTACACCTTC.

This chain uses TRBV5-1 with TRBJ2-4; 10 nucleotides line up with TRBD2. The CDR3 consists of 18 residues. V was clipped by 0 bases and J by 0 bases; unmatched bases: 6. CDR1 and CDR2 (germline): SGHRS, YFSETQ. The chain's CDR3 is CASSLEVTSGKAKNIQYF. Written as DNA, the CDR3 is TGCGCCAGCAGCTTGGAGGTTACTAGCGGGAAAGCCAAAAACATTCAGTACTTC.

The chain carries TRBV2 and TRBJ2-1, with 8 nucleotides matching TRBD2. This CDR3 has 14 amino acids. CDR1 and CDR2 from the germline V gene are SNHLY and FYNNEI. After removal of 10 bases from V and 0 bases from J, the junction contained 5 bases not matched to a gene. CDR3 in amino acids: CANLGLDSYNEQFF. The DNA for the CDR3 is TGTGCCAACTTGGGACTAGACTCCTACAATGAGCAGTTCTTC.